This T cell receptor beta chain appears in the sequencing data of a study of Ad26.COV2.S vaccination and SARS-CoV-2 variants. Germline lookup yields CDR1 PRHDT and CDR2 FYEKMQ (reference sequence). The V and J ends lost 4 bases and 1 base, in that order; junction bases with no gene match: 6. This CDR3 contains 16 residues. This table comes from immunoSEQ multiplex PCR, and its TCRdb copy is limited to in-frame clones, with some not included. The table has 400,000 or so clones, 70% to 90% seen once. Treatment in this sample: 15 to 20 received Ad26.COV2.S at low or high dose, single or two shots; roughly five received placebo; per-sample allocation not given. The samples date from day 63 after the first vaccine or placebo injection.

The sequences come from peripheral blood, collected in a trial of Ad26.COV2.S vaccine versus placebo. The chain carries TRBV13 and TRBJ2-4; 8 bases map to TRBD1. The receptor comes from a person between 18 and 60 years old who received the Ad26.COV2.S COVID-19 vaccine or a placebo. The CDR3 here is CASSSQDRVAKNIQYF. DNA for the CDR3: TGTGCCAGCAGCTCCCAGGACAGGGTGGCCAAAAACATTCAGTACTTC.